These 25 T cell receptor beta chains were all obtained from the same sample, sequenced in a study of T cells in Graves' hyperthyroidism and ophthalmopathy (dated by TCRdb to between 2019 and 2020). The library was made by multiplex PCR. Data came from an Illumina HiSeq 2000. Amplification of TCR beta CDR3 regions was carried out from RNA transcripts. The TCR CDR3 was subjected to a first round of RT-PCR using the HTBI primer set and the Qiagen OneStep RT-PCR kit. TCRdb itself trimmed the public reads at Q25 with fastp, ran MiXCR and retained productive beta chains. Rows matching on CDR3 protein sequence are summarized as one entry with the most common DNA and genes. This sample comprises under 350,000 distinct CDR3 sequences, over 15% of them detected only once. The ten largest clones take up roughly 53% of the sample. The specimen sequenced was blood. The source of these receptors is a woman aged 55-75 years with Graves' ophthalmopathy.

The rearrangement joins TRBV9 to TRBJ2-1; D unclear. Germline V CDR1 and CDR2: SGDLS, YYNGEE. V lost 1 base and J 0 bases, leaving 11 bases between the germline ends. CDR3 length: 16 amino acids. Here the CDR3 DNA reads TGTGCCAGCAGCGTATATGGCAGTAGCTCCTACAATGAGCAGTTCTTC. The encoded protein is CASSVYGSSSYNEQFF.

This clonotype was counted ten times or more. The V and J genes are TRBV5-1 and TRBJ1-5; TRBD1 matches 7 bases. CDR1 SGHRS and CDR2 YFSETQ come from the germline V gene. The CDR3 spans 14 residues. The V segment lost 4 bases and the J segment 4 bases; nucleotides outside the gene matches: 5. In DNA form, the CDR3 reads TGCGCCAGCAGCGCGGGACAGATTAATCAGCCCCAGCATTTT. It encodes CASSAGQINQPQHF.

This clonotype was seen at least ten times. V gene TRBV5-5 combines with J gene TRBJ1-1, with 12 bases that match TRBD1. This CDR3 spans 15 amino acids. V was pared by 4 bases and J by 5 bases, with 6 bases of the junction left unmatched. Germline CDR1 and CDR2: SGHKS and YYEKEE (reference sequence). The CDR3: CASSPWDRGRTEAFF. DNA of the CDR3: TGTGCCAGCAGCCCATGGGACAGGGGGCGGACTGAAGCTTTCTTT.

This clonotype appeared a few times. The V call is TRBV5-1, the J call TRBJ1-2; D unresolved. Germline V gene lookup returns CDR1 SGHRS and CDR2 YFSETQ. V lost 1 base to trimming and J lost 1 base, with 8 bases between them. This CDR3 comprises 14 residues. CDR3 sequence: CASSLSQSNYGYTF. The CDR3 DNA reads TGCGCCAGCAGCTTGTCTCAGAGTAACTATGGCTACACCTTC.

This clonotype was counted ten times or more. The chain joins TRBV3-1 to TRBJ1-1; TRBD1 might be the D (5 bases). The CDR3 is made up of 14 amino acids. V lost 4 bases to trimming and J lost 1 base, with 10 bases between them. Germline CDR1 reads LGHDT; CDR2 reads YNNKEL (reference sequence). The CDR3, as DNA: TGTGCCAGCAGCCCATTCAGGGAGAACACTGAAGCTTTCTTT. Translated, it gives CASSPFRENTEAFF.

This clonotype was detected ten times or more. In nucleotides, the CDR3 is TGTGCCAGCAGCCCCATAGGGGAAACCCTACGTGGCTACACCTTC. Protein sequence: CASSPIGETLRGYTF. The chain uses TRBV27 and TRBJ1-2; D possibly corresponds to TRBD1 (5 bases). The CDR3 runs 15 residues. V lost 6 bases and J 7 bases, leaving 21 bases between the germline ends. Germline CDR1 MNHEY, CDR2 SMNVEV (reference sequence).

This clonotype was recorded at least ten times. The genes are TRBV3-1 and TRBJ2-7; 7 bases map to TRBD2. Germline values: CDR1 LGHDT, CDR2 YNNKEL (reference sequence). CDR3 size: 15 residues. Trimming at V came to 1 base and at J to 3 bases, leaving 6 bases not matched to a gene. CDR3 sequence (DNA): TGTGCCAGCAGCCAAGGCGGGCCGGGGGGCTACGAGCAGTACTTC. Protein: CASSQGGPGGYEQYF.

This clonotype showed up many times. V is TRBV20-1 and J is TRBJ1-6; 8 nucleotides line up with TRBD1. Unmatched junction bases numbered 12, after V lost 1 base and J lost 10 bases. The germline gives CDR1 DFQATT, CDR2 SNEGSKA (reference sequence). This CDR3 region has 16 residues. The CDR3 DNA sequence: TGCAGTGCTAGAGGGTTTGACAGGGGAAAAAGATCACCCCTCCACTTT. As protein: CSARGFDRGKRSPLHF.

Remarks on this clonotype: This may come from a read error, since a much larger clone is one base off. This chain connects TRBV7-2 to TRBJ2-3; D may correspond to TRBD1 or TRBD2 (5 bases each). Germline CDR1 and CDR2: SGHTA and FQGNSA. This CDR3 comprises 13 residues. V lost 0 bases to trimming and J lost 5 bases, with 6 bases between them. Here the CDR3 reads CASSLAGVDTQYF. The DNA of the CDR3 is TGTGCCAGCAGCTTAGCGGGGGTAGATACGCAGTATTTT.

In its sample, this clonotype was seen a few times. DNA of the CDR3: TGTGCCAGCAGTGCAGCGATGAACACTGAAGCTTTCTTT. Its protein product is CASSAAMNTEAFF. The chain recombines TRBV12-3 or TRBV12-4 with TRBJ1-1; no firm D call. CDR3 length: 13 residues. Between the trimmed V and J ends, which lost 5 bases and 0 bases, there was a span of 7 bases.

With regard to this clonotype: One base away lies a much larger clone, so this may be a sequencing read error. This rearrangement joins TRBV5-1 to TRBJ2-1, with 10 bases matching TRBD1. Germline V gene lookup returns CDR1 SGHRS and CDR2 YFSETQ. Unmatched junction bases numbered 6, after V lost 2 bases and J lost 10 bases. This CDR3 comprises 14 residues. CDR3 sequence reads: CASSFGTGVYEQFF. CDR3 in DNA: TGCGCCAGCAGCTTCGGGACAGGGGTGTACGAGCAGTTCTTC.

This clonotype was counted many times. The J gene is TRBJ1-1, the V gene TRBV12-3 or TRBV12-4; no firm D call. This CDR3 has 13 residues. V lost 4 bases and J lost 1, with 7 bases in between. CDR3 bases: TGTGCCAGCAGTTCTGAAAGGAACACTGAAGCTTTCTTT. It specifies CASSSERNTEAFF.

This clonotype was observed a handful of times. The CDR3 DNA reads TGTGCCAGCAGCTTGGGACGGTTGGGGGGCGATACGCAGTATTTT. As protein: CASSLGRLGGDTQYF. This chain joins TRBV7-9 and TRBJ2-3; D may match TRBD1 or TRBD2 (6 bases each). The V gene's germline CDR1 is SEHNR and CDR2 FQNEAQ (reference sequence). The CDR3 spans 15 residues. Trimming took 3 bases from V and 6 from J, leaving 16 bases between them.

This clonotype has a count of ten or more. This chain joins TRBV12-3 or TRBV12-4 and TRBJ1-4; D remains ambiguous. The CDR3 is 14 amino acids. V was clipped by 7 bases and J by 7 bases, with 16 bases between them. The DNA of the CDR3 is TGTGCCAGCACCAGGACTTCCAGCGGTGAAAAACTGTTTTTT. It specifies CASTRTSSGEKLFF.

This clonotype was seen a handful of times. This chain connects TRBV19 to TRBJ2-1; TRBD1 agrees at 8 bases. The trim removed 4 bases at V and 8 bases at J, leaving 4 bases unmatched. The CDR3 has 13 residues. CDR1 LNHDA and CDR2 SQIVND come from the germline V gene (reference sequence). The CDR3 region is CASSSGQGYEQFF. Written as DNA, the CDR3 is TGTGCCAGTAGTAGCGGACAGGGTTATGAGCAGTTCTTC.

This chain links TRBV6-5 with TRBJ2-1, with a weak D call TRBD2 (5 bases). This CDR3 is built from 16 residues. CDR1 MNHEY and CDR2 SVGAGI come from the germline V gene. The germline V and J ends were trimmed by 0 bases and 9 bases, with 18 bases remaining between them. CDR3 region: CASSYSPRVGLGEQFF. The CDR3, as DNA: TGTGCCAGCAGTTACTCTCCGCGGGTTGGGTTAGGTGAGCAGTTCTTC.

This clonotype was seen ten or more times. The genes are TRBV7-6 and TRBJ1-1, with D hard to call. Germline V gene lookup returns CDR1 SGHVS and CDR2 FNYEAQ. V lost 6 bases to trimming and J lost 1 base, with 15 bases between them. There are 15 residues in the CDR3. CDR3 sequence (DNA): TGTGCCAGCAGTCCCTCCCCCCGGAGGAACACTGAAGCTTTCTTT. This sequence encodes CASSPSPRRNTEAFF.

V and J are TRBV4-2 and TRBJ2-3, with 7 bases matching TRBD2. This CDR3 contains 16 residues. Germline CDR1 reads LGHNA; CDR2 reads YNFKEQ. The J segment lost 2 bases and the V segment lost 3 bases, leaving 8 bases of the junction unmatched. CDR3 protein: CASSHGGRGDTDTQYF. The CDR3 DNA reads as TGTGCCAGCAGCCATGGAGGGAGGGGAGACACAGATACGCAGTATTTT.

This chain links TRBV9 with TRBJ2-1; D gene unclear. The V gene lost 3 bases and the J gene lost 5 bases, with 12 bases spanning the gap. This CDR3 has 14 residues. Germline V gene sequence: CDR1 SGDLS, CDR2 YYNGEE. The CDR3 region is CASSGRYSDNEQFF. CDR3 bases: TGTGCCAGCAGCGGCCGGTATTCCGACAATGAGCAGTTCTTC.

This clonotype was recorded many times. The gene calls are TRBV3-1 and TRBJ1-2; 8 bases match TRBD1. This CDR3 comprises 16 residues. V trimming: 1 base; J trimming: 4 bases; junction bases outside the gene matches: 8. Germline V CDR1 and CDR2: LGHDT, YNNKEL (reference sequence). The CDR3 region is CASSQGWGTGTYGYTF. Written as DNA, the CDR3 is TGTGCCAGCAGCCAAGGGTGGGGGACAGGAACCTATGGCTACACCTTC.

This chain connects TRBV20-1 to TRBJ2-4; 9 nucleotides line up with TRBD2. J was trimmed by 5 bases and V by 5 bases; bases with no gene match: 4. This CDR3 contains 13 residues. Germline loops: CDR1 DFQATT, CDR2 SNEGSKA (reference sequence). The CDR3 protein is CSAAGGGENIQYF. For the CDR3, the DNA is TGCAGTGCTGCGGGAGGGGGGGAAAACATTCAGTACTTC.

Many counts were recorded for this clonotype. The chain combines TRBV20-1 with TRBJ2-3; a weak D match, TRBD1 (6 bases). Germline V gene lookup returns CDR1 DFQATT and CDR2 SNEGSKA (reference sequence). The CDR3 runs 12 residues. This CDR3 reads CSLDRSTDTQYF. The CDR3 nucleotides are TGCAGCCTGGACAGAAGCACAGATACGCAGTATTTT.

This chain joins TRBV6-1 and TRBJ2-1, with D perhaps being TRBD1 or TRBD2 (5 bases each). CDR1 and CDR2 (germline): MNHNS, SASEGT. CDR3 length: 15 amino acids. Between the trimmed V and J ends, which lost 5 bases and 2 bases, there was a span of 13 bases. The CDR3, as DNA: TGTGCCAGCAGTATCCGGGACCCAGCCTACAATGAGCAGTTCTTC. This codes for CASSIRDPAYNEQFF.

V and J are TRBV13 and TRBJ1-6; the match to TRBD1 covers 9 bases. The ends lost 8 bases at V and 8 bases at J; junction bases unmatched: 7. Looked up from germline, CDR1 is PRHDT and CDR2 is FYEKMQ (reference sequence). The CDR3 sequence is 14 residues long. DNA for the CDR3: TGTGCCAGCGCTAGGGGACAGGGATATTCACCCCTCCACTTT. Its translation: CASARGQGYSPLHF. The complete variable domain, with remaining parts taken from reference TRBV13 and TRBJ1-6, reads AAGVIQSPRHLIKEKRETATLKCYPIPRHDTVYWYQQGPGQDPQFLISFYEKMQSDKGSIPDRFSAQQFSDYHSELNMSSLELGDSALYFCASARGQGYSPLHFGNGTRLTVT.

This clonotype was recorded many times. The gene calls are TRBV20-1 and TRBJ2-7, with unresolved D. The CDR3 covers 12 residues. V was clipped by 1 base and J by 6 bases, with 10 bases between them. Germline loops: CDR1 DFQATT, CDR2 SNEGSKA (reference sequence). The CDR3 coding sequence is TGCAGTGCTAGAGCCGATGAAAGCGAGCAGTACTTC. Amino acid sequence: CSARADESEQYF.